This TCR beta chain is drawn from a study of T cells after yellow fever vaccination. V lost 4 bases to trimming and J lost 5 bases; unmatched junction nucleotides: 12. Germline V gene data show CDR1 as SEHNR and CDR2 as FQNEAQ (reference sequence). There are 16 residues in the CDR3. Via MiXCR, TCRdb re-called the 5' RACE reads, giving one row per CDR3 protein. The table shows around 310,000 distinct CDR3 sequences, with around 4.5% occurring only once. This clonotype was seen ten or more times. Its antigen is currently unknown. Whole-study results and caveats: The secondary response peaked faster, at day 5 versus 15, but was weaker.

The source of this sequence is a man between 18 and 29 years old who received the YFV17D yellow fever vaccine. Sample: PBMCs, taken 15 days after the yellow fever booster vaccination. The chain recombines TRBV7-9 with TRBJ2-7; 9 bases align to TRBD1. CDR3 sequence (DNA): TGTGCCAGCAGCTCAGTTGGGGGACAGGGTTTCAACGAGCAGTACTTC. Amino acid sequence: CASSSVGGQGFNEQYF. Using reference TRBV7-9 and TRBJ2-7 for the parts outside the CDR3, the full variable domain is DTGVSQNPRHKITKRGQNVTFRCDPISEHNRLYWYRQTLGQGPEFLTYFQNEAQLEKSRLLSDRFSAERPKGSFSTLEIQRTEQGDSAMYLCASSSVGGQGFNEQYFGPGTRLTVT.